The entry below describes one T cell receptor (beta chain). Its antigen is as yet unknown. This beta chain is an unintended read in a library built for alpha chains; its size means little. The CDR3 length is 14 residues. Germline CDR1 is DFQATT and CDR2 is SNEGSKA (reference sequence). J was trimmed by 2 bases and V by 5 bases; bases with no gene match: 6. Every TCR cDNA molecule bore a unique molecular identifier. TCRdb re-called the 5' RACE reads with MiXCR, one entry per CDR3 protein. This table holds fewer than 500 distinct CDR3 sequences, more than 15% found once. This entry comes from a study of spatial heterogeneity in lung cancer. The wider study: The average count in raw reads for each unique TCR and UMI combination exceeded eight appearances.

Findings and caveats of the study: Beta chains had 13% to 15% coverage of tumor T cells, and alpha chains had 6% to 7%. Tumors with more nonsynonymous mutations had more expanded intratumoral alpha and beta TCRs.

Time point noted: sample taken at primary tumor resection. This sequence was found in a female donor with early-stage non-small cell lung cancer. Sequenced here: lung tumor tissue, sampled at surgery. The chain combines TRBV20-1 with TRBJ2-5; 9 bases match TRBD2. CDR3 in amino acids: CSAYLAGFQETQYF. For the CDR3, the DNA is TGCAGTGCTTACCTAGCGGGGTTTCAAGAGACCCAGTACTTC.